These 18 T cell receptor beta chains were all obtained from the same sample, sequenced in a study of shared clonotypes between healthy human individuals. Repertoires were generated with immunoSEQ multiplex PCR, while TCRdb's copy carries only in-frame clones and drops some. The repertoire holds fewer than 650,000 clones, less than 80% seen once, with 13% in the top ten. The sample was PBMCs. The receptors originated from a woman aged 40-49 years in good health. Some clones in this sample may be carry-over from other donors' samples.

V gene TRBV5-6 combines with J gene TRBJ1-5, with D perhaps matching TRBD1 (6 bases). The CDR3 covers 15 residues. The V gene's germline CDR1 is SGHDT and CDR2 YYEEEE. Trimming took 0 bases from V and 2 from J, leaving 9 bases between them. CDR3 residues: CASSLGYRGNQPQHF. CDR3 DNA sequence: TGTGCCAGCAGCTTGGGGTACAGGGGCAATCAGCCCCAGCATTTT. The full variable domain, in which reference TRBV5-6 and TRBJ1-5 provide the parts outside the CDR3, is DAGVTQSPTHLIKTRGQQVTLRCSPKSGHDTVSWYQQALGQGPQFIFQYYEEEERQRGNFPDRFSGHQFPNYSSELNVNALLLGDSALYLCASSLGYRGNQPQHFGDGTRLSIL.

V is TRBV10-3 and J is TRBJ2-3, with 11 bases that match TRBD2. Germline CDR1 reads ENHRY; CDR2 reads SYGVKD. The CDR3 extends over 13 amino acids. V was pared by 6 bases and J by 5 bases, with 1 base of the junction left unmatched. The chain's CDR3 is CAIRTSGEDTQYF. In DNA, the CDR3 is TGTGCCATCAGGACTAGCGGGGAAGATACGCAGTATTTT.

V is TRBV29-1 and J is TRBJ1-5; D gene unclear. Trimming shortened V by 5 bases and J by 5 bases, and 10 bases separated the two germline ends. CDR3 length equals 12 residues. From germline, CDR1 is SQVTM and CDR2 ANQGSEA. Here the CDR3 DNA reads TGCAGCGTTCTTGAGGGCGATCAGCCCCAGCATTTT. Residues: CSVLEGDQPQHF. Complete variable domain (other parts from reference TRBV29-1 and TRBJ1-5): SAVISQKPSRDICQRGTSLTIQCQVDSQVTMMFWYRQQPGQSLTLIATANQGSEATYESGFVIDKFPISRPNLTFSTLTVSNMSPEDSSIYLCSVLEGDQPQHFGDGTRLSIL.

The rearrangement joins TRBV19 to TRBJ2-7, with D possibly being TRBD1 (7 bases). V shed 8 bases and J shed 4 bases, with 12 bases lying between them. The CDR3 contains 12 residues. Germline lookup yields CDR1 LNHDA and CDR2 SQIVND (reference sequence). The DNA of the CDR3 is TGTGCCAGTCGGCAGGGGGGATACGAGCAGTACTTC. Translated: CASRQGGYEQYF.

The DNA of the CDR3 is TGTGCCAGCAGCTTGACCCTGGGGGAGGGCCGCAATGAGCAGTTCTTC. Translated: CASSLTLGEGRNEQFF. The chain is built from TRBV5-4 and TRBJ2-1; the match to TRBD2 covers 7 bases. The CDR3 has 16 residues. The germline CDR1 and CDR2 sequences are SGHNT and YYREEE (reference sequence). J gave up 6 bases and V 1 base, and 10 bases lay outside the gene matches. Full variable domain (missing parts from reference TRBV5-4 and TRBJ2-1): ETGVTQSPTHLIKTRGQQVTLRCSSQSGHNTVSWYQQALGQGPQFIFQYYREEENGRGNFPPRFSGLQFPNYSSELNVNALELDDSALYLCASSLTLGEGRNEQFFGPGTRLTVL.

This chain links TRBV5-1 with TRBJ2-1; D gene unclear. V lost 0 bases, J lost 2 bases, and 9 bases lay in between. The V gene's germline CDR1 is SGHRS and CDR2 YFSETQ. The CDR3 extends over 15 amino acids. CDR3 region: CASSLDGSAYNEQFF. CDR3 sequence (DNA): TGCGCCAGCAGCTTGGATGGGTCAGCCTACAATGAGCAGTTCTTC.

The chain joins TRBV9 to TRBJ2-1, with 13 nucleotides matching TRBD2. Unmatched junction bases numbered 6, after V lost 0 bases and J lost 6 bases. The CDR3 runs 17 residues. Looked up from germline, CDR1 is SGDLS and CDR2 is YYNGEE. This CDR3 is CASSVASGTSGINEQFF. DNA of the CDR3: TGTGCCAGCAGCGTAGCCTCCGGGACTAGCGGGATCAATGAGCAGTTCTTC.

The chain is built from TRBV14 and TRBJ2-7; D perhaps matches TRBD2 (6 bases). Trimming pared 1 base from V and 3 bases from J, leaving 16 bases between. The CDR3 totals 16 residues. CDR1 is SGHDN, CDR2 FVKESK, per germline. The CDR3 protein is CASSQGSGTVSYEQYF. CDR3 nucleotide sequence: TGTGCCAGCAGCCAAGGGTCCGGGACTGTAAGCTACGAGCAGTACTTC.

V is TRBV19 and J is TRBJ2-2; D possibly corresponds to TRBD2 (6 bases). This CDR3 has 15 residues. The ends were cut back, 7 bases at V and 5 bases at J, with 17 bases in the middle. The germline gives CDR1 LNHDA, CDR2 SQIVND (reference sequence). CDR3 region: CASTVGRGGTGELFF. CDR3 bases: TGTGCCAGTACCGTGGGTAGGGGAGGTACCGGGGAGCTGTTTTTT.

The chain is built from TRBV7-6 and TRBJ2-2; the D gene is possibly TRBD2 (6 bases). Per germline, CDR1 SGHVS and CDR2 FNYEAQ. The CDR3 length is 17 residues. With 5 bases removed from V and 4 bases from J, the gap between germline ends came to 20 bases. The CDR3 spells CASSPFLSGDPTGELFF. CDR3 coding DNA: TGTGCCAGCAGCCCTTTCCTGTCGGGGGATCCCACCGGGGAGCTGTTTTTT.

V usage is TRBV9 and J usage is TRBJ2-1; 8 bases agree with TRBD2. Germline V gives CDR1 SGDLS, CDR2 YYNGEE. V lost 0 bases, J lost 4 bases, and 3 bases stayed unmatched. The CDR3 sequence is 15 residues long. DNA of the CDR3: TGTGCCAGCAGCGTAGTGATAGCGGGGTACAATGAGCAGTTCTTC. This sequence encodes CASSVVIAGYNEQFF.

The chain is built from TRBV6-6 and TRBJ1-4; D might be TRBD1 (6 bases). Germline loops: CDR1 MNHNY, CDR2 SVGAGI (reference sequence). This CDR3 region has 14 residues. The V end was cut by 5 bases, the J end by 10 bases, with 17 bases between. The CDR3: CASSHPPEGVKLFF. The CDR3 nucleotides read TGTGCCAGCAGTCACCCCCCGGAGGGGGTAAAACTGTTTTTT.

CDR3 sequence: CASSLTSGKQQFF. CDR3 DNA sequence: TGTGCCAGCAGCCTGACTAGCGGGAAACAGCAGTTCTTC. The gene calls are TRBV7-9 and TRBJ2-1; 11 bases agree with TRBD2. Looked up from germline, CDR1 is SEHNR and CDR2 is FQNEAQ (reference sequence). The CDR3 has 13 residues. J was trimmed by 11 bases and V by 5 bases; bases with no gene match: 5.

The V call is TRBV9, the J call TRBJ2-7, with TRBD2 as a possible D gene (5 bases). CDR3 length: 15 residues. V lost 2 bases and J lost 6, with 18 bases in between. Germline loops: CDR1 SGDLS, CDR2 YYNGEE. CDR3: CASSVGNVGVFEQYF. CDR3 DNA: TGTGCCAGCAGCGTCGGGAATGTGGGCGTCTTCGAGCAGTACTTC.

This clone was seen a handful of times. CDR3 residues: CASRTSVPNTGELFF. CDR3 DNA sequence: TGTGCCAGCAGGACTAGCGTGCCGAACACCGGGGAGCTGTTTTTT. This chain uses TRBV6-1 with TRBJ2-2; 8 bases match TRBD2. Trimming at V came to 6 bases and at J to 0 bases, leaving 3 bases not matched to a gene. This CDR3 comprises 15 residues. The germline V gene has CDR1 MNHNS and CDR2 SASEGT.

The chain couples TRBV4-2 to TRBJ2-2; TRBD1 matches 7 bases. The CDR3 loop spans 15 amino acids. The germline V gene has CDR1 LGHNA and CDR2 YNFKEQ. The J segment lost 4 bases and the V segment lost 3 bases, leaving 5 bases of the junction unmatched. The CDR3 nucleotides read TGTGCCAGCAGCCACCCGACAGGGACCACCGGGGAGCTGTTTTTT. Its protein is CASSHPTGTTGELFF.

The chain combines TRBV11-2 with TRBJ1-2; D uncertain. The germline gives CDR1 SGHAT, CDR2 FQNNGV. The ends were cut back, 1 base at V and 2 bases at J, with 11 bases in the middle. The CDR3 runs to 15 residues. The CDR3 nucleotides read TGTGCCAGCAGCTTAGTCGATAGCGGAAACTATGGCTACACCTTC. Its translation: CASSLVDSGNYGYTF.

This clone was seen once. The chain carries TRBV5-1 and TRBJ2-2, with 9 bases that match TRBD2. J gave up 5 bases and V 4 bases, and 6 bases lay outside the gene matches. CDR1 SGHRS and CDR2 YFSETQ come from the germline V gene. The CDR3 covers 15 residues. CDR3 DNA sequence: TGCGCCAGCAGCCTCCCCAGCGGGAGGACCGGGGAGCTGTTTTTT. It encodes CASSLPSGRTGELFF. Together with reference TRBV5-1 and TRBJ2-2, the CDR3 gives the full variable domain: KAGVTQTPRYLIKTRGQQVTLSCSPISGHRSVSWYQQTPGQGLQFLFEYFSETQRNKGNFPGRFSGRQFSNSRSEMNVSTLELGDSALYLCASSLPSGRTGELFFGEGSRLTVL.